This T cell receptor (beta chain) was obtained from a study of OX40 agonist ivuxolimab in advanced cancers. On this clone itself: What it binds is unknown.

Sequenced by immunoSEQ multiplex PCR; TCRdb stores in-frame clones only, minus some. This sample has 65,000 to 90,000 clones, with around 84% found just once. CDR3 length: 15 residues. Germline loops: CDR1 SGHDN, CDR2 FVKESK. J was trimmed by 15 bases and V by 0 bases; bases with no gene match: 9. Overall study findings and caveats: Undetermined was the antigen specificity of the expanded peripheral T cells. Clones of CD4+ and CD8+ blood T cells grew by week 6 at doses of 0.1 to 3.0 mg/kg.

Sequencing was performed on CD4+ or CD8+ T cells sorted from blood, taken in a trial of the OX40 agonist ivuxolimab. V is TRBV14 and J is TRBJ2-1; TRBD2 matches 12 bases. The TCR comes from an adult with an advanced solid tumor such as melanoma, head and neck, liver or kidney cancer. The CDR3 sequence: CASSQDLTSGGRRFF. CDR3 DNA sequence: TGTGCCAGCAGCCAAGATTTAACTAGCGGGGGGAGGAGGTTCTTC.